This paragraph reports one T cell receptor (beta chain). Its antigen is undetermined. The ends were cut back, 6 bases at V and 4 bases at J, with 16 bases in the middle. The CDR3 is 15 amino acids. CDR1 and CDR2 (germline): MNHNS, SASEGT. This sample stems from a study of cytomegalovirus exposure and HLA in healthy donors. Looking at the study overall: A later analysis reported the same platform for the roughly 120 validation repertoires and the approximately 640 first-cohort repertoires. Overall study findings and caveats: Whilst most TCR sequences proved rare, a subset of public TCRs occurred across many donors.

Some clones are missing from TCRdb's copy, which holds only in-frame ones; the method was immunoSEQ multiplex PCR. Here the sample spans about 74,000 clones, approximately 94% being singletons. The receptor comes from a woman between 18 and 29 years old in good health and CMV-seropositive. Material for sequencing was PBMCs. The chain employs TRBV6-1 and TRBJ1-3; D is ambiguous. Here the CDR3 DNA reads TGTGCCAGCAGGATACCTCGGGAAGAGGGAAACACCATATATTTT. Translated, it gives CASRIPREEGNTIYF.